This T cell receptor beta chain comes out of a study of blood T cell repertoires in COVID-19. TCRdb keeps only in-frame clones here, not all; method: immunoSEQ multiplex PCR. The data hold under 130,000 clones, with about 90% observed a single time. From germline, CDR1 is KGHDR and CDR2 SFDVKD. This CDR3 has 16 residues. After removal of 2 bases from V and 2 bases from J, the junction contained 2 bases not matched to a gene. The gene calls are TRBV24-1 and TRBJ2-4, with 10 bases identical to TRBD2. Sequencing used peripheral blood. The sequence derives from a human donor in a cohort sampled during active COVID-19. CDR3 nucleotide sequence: TGTGCCACCAGTGATTCTAGCGGGGGAACCAAAAACATTCAGTACTTC. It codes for CATSDSSGGTKNIQYF.